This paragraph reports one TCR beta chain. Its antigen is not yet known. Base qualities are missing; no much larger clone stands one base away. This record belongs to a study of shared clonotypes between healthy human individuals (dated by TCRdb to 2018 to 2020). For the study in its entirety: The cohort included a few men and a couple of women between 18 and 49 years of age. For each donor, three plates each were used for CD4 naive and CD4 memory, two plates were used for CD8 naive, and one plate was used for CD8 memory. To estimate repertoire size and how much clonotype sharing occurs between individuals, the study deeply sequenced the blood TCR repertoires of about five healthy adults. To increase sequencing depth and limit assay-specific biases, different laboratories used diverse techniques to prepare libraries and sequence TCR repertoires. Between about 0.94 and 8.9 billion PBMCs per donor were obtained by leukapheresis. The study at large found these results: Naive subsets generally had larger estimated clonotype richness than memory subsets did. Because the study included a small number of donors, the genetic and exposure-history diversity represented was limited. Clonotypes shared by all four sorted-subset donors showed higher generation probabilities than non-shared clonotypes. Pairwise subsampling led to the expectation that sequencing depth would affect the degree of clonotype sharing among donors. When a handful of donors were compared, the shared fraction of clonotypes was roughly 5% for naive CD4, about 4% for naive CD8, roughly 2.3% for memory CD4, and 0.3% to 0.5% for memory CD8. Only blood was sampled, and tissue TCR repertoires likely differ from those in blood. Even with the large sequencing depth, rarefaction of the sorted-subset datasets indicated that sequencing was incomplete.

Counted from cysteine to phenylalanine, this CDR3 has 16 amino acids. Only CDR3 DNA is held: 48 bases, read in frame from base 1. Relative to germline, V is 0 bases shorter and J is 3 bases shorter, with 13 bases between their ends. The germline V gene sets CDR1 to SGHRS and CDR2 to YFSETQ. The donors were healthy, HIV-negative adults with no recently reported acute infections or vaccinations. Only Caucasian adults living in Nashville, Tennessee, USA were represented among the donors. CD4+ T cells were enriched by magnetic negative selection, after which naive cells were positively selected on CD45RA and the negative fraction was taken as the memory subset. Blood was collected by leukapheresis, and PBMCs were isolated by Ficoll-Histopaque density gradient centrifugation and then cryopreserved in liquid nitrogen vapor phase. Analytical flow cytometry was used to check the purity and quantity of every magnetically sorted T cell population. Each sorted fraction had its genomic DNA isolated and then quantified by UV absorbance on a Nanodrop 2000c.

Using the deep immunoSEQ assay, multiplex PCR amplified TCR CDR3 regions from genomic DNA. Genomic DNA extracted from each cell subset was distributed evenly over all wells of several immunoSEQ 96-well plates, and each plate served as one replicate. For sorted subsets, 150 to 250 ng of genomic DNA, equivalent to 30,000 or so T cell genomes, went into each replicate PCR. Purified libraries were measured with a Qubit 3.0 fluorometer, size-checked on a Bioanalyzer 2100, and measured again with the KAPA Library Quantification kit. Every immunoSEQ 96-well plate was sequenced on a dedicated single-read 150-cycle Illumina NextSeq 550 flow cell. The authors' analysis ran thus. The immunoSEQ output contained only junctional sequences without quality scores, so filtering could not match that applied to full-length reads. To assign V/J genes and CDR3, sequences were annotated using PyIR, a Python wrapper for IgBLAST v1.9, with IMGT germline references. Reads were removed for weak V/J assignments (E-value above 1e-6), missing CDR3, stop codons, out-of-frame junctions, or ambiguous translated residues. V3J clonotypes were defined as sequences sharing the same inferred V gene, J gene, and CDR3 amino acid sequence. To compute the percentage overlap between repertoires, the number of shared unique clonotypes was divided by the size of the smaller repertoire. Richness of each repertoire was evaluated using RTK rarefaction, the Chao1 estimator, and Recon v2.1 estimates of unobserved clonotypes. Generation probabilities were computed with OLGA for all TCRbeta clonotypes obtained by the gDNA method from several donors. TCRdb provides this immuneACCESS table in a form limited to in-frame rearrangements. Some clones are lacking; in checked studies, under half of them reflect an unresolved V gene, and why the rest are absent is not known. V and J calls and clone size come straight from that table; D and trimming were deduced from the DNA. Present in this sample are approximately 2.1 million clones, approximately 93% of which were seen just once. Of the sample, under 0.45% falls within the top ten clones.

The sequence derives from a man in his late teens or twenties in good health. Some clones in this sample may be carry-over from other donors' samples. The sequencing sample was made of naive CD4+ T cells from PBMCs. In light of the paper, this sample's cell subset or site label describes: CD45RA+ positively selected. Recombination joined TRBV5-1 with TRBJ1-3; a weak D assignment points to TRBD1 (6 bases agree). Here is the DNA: TGCGCCAGCAGCTTGGACAGGGCGGCTGGTGGAAACACCATATATTTT. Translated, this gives CASSLDRAAGGNTIYF.